The rows below give T cell receptor beta chains drawn from one sample of a study of blood T cells in healthy people across ages. In TCRdb, the 5' RACE reads were re-called with MiXCR into one record per CDR3 protein. The sample lists hundreds of thousands of distinct CDR3 sequences, roughly two fifths occurring once. The sequenced sample was blood. The receptors come from a man aged 80 or over in good health. CDR3s include the opening cysteine and the closing phenylalanine or tryptophan. Each record gives: CDR3 DNA, CDR3 protein, D gene, V gene, clone size, J gene. A D gene is named only where the DNA matches it firmly. For some rows the clone size is stated as once, few or many, or as a class when expanded; others skip it.

DNA: TGCAGCGTTGAGGTACAGGGAGAGGCAGATACGCAGTATTTT; CDR3: CSVEVQGEADTQYF; D: -; V: TRBV29-1; size: -; J: TRBJ2-3
DNA: TGTGCCAGCAGCAAGACAGGGGGCGAAGAGACCCAGTACTTC; CDR3: CASSKTGGEETQYF; D: TRBD1; V: TRBV6-2/TRBV6-3; size: many; J: TRBJ2-5
DNA: TGTGCCAGCAGTGAACTAGCGGGACGACCCCCTTACGAGCAGTACTTC; CDR3: CASSELAGRPPYEQYF; D: TRBD2; V: TRBV6-1; size: few; J: TRBJ2-7
DNA: TGTGCCAGCAGGCAAAGACTAGCGGGTGGGGTCGATGAGCAGTACTTC; CDR3: CASRQRLAGGVDEQYF; D: TRBD2; V: TRBV28; size: -; J: TRBJ2-5
DNA: TGTGCCAGCAGTGCCCTTGGCGGGAGGACACAATACAATGAGCAGTTCTTC; CDR3: CASSALGGRTQYNEQFF; D: TRBD2; V: TRBV27; size: -; J: TRBJ2-1
DNA: TGTGCCAGTTCATTGACTGCCACGGGGACCCAGTACTTC; CDR3: CASSLTATGTQYF; D: -; V: TRBV25-1; size: -; J: TRBJ2-5
DNA: TGCAGTGCTGCCGCTAGCGGGGGCCCTAACAATGAGCAGTTCTTC; CDR3: CSAAASGGPNNEQFF; D: TRBD2; V: TRBV20-1; size: few; J: TRBJ2-1
DNA: TGTGCCAGCAGCCGGTGGGGAGATACGCAGTATTTT; CDR3: CASSRWGDTQYF; D: -; V: TRBV3-1; size: few; J: TRBJ2-3
DNA: TGCGCCAGCAGCTTCCAGGGGAGTATGGAGACCCAGTACTTC; CDR3: CASSFQGSMETQYF; D: -; V: TRBV5-1; size: -; J: TRBJ2-5
DNA: TGCAGCGTTGCGTCCGCTTACGAGCAGTACTTC; CDR3: CSVASAYEQYF; D: -; V: TRBV29-1; size: -; J: TRBJ2-7
DNA: TGTGCCAGCAGTTACTCGATCGGGCAAGAAGAGACCCAGTACTTC; CDR3: CASSYSIGQEETQYF; D: -; V: TRBV6-5; size: -; J: TRBJ2-5
DNA: TGTGCCAGCGCTCTCAGAGAGAACTATGGCTACACCTTC; CDR3: CASALRENYGYTF; D: -; V: TRBV27; size: -; J: TRBJ1-2
DNA: TGCAGTGCTAGACAGATTTTAGACAGCCTGAACACTGAAGCTTTCTTT; CDR3: CSARQILDSLNTEAFF; D: -; V: TRBV20-1; size: -; J: TRBJ1-1
DNA: TGTGTCCTCCTGACAGGGAACCAGCCCCAGCATTTT; CDR3: CVLLTGNQPQHF; D: TRBD1; V: TRBV7-9; size: -; J: TRBJ1-5
DNA: TGTGCCAGCAGCCAAGCGACAGGGAGGTGGTCTGGGGCCAACGTCCTGACTTTC; CDR3: CASSQATGRWSGANVLTF; D: -; V: TRBV4-2; size: few; J: TRBJ2-6
DNA: TGTGCCAGCAGCGCAGGGGACAGACCCTACGAGCAGTACTTC; CDR3: CASSAGDRPYEQYF; D: TRBD1; V: TRBV7-6; size: once; J: TRBJ2-7
DNA: TGTGCCAGCAGCTTAGCGCAGCTAGCGGGAGTCGGGGAGCTGTTTTTT; CDR3: CASSLAQLAGVGELFF; D: TRBD2; V: TRBV7-9; size: -; J: TRBJ2-2
DNA: TGTGCCAGCAGTTTGGGCAGGGGGCGAGAGGATCAGCCCCAGCATTTT; CDR3: CASSLGRGREDQPQHF; D: TRBD1; V: TRBV27; size: -; J: TRBJ1-5
DNA: TGTGCCAGCAGTGCCTTGGGGGGGCCGGGGGCCAACGTCCTGACTTTC; CDR3: CASSALGGPGANVLTF; D: -; V: TRBV25-1; size: -; J: TRBJ2-6
DNA: TGCAGTGCTAATGACGGGACCTTTGGCTACACCTTC; CDR3: CSANDGTFGYTF; D: -; V: TRBV20-1; size: -; J: TRBJ1-2
DNA: TGTGCCAGCAGCCTTACTAGCGGGAGAACGAATGAGCAGTTCTTC; CDR3: CASSLTSGRTNEQFF; D: TRBD2; V: TRBV9; size: -; J: TRBJ2-1
DNA: TGCGCCAGCAGCCAACTTCCCGGGGGCAGCAGCTCTGGGGCCAACGTCCTGACTTTC; CDR3: CASSQLPGGSSSGANVLTF; D: -; V: TRBV4-1; size: few; J: TRBJ2-6
DNA: TGCAGCGTTGAAGATCTAGCGGGAGGCTGGGATACGCAGTATTTT; CDR3: CSVEDLAGGWDTQYF; D: TRBD2; V: TRBV29-1; size: many; J: TRBJ2-3
DNA: TGCGCCAGCAGCCTATGGGGGGGAAACACTGAGGCTTTCTTT; CDR3: CASSLWGGNTEAFF; D: -; V: TRBV5-1; size: -; J: TRBJ1-1
DNA: TGCGCCAGCTCTCCTCAGGGAGGGCGGGAGCAGTTCTTC; CDR3: CASSPQGGREQFF; D: TRBD2; V: TRBV5-1; size: few; J: TRBJ2-1
DNA: TGTGCCAGCACCGATCCGGCCGGGGGAGAGCAGTACTTC; CDR3: CASTDPAGGEQYF; D: -; V: TRBV6-5; size: -; J: TRBJ2-7
DNA: TGTGCCAGCAGCTTAGCCAGGGCCGAACAGCCCCAGCATTTT; CDR3: CASSLARAEQPQHF; D: -; V: TRBV7-9; size: -; J: TRBJ1-5
DNA: TGTGCCAGCAGTTACTCGTTGGCGGGAGGGGACAATGAGCAGTACTTC; CDR3: CASSYSLAGGDNEQYF; D: TRBD2; V: TRBV6-5; size: -; J: TRBJ2-7
DNA: TGCAGTGCTAGTATGCCTAGCGGGAATTCGTACATTCAGTACTTC; CDR3: CSASMPSGNSYIQYF; D: TRBD2; V: TRBV20-1; size: once; J: TRBJ2-4
DNA: TGCAGCGTGGGGGCTAGCGGGAGTGGCTACAATGAGCAGTTCTTC; CDR3: CSVGASGSGYNEQFF; D: TRBD2; V: TRBV29-1; size: -; J: TRBJ2-1
DNA: TGTGCCTGGAGTTCTACAGGGTTCAATCAGCCCCAGCATTTT; CDR3: CAWSSTGFNQPQHF; D: -; V: TRBV30; size: -; J: TRBJ1-5
DNA: TGTGCCAGCAGTCCTGACAGGGGGTCGAATGAGCAGTTCTTC; CDR3: CASSPDRGSNEQFF; D: TRBD1; V: TRBV27; size: once; J: TRBJ2-1
DNA: TGTGCCACCAGTGCAGCTGGACAGGGGAACGAGCAGTACTTC; CDR3: CATSAAGQGNEQYF; D: TRBD1; V: TRBV24-1; size: -; J: TRBJ2-7
DNA: TGCGCCAGCAGCTTGGAGGACAGGGGGATGAACACTGAAGCTTTCTTT; CDR3: CASSLEDRGMNTEAFF; D: TRBD1; V: TRBV5-1; size: many; J: TRBJ1-1
DNA: TGTGCCAGCAGCCAAGAGAGTATCTATGGCTACACCTTC; CDR3: CASSQESIYGYTF; D: -; V: TRBV14; size: once; J: TRBJ1-2
DNA: TGTGCCAGCAGCCGGGACAGGGGGGACGAGACCCAGTACTTC; CDR3: CASSRDRGDETQYF; D: TRBD1; V: TRBV7-2; size: -; J: TRBJ2-5
DNA: TGTGCCAGCAAGACCCCCGGGAGTGATAACGGGGAGCTGTTTTTT; CDR3: CASKTPGSDNGELFF; D: -; V: TRBV6-2/TRBV6-3; size: few; J: TRBJ2-2
DNA: TGTGCCATCAGTGAGACACAGAACTGGGATGAGCAGTTCTTC; CDR3: CAISETQNWDEQFF; D: -; V: TRBV10-3; size: few; J: TRBJ2-1
DNA: TGTGCCAGCAGCTTATCCGTAGGGGGACACTATGGCTACACCTTC; CDR3: CASSLSVGGHYGYTF; D: -; V: TRBV7-2; size: -; J: TRBJ1-2
DNA: TGTGCCAGCACCCCCGGGTCTGGGGCCAACGTCCTGACTTTC; CDR3: CASTPGSGANVLTF; D: -; V: TRBV7-2; size: few; J: TRBJ2-6
DNA: TGCGCCAGCAGCCACGGCGGGACTCTCCAAGAGACCCAGTACTTC; CDR3: CASSHGGTLQETQYF; D: -; V: TRBV4-3; size: few; J: TRBJ2-5
DNA: TGCAGTGCTAGTCGTAGTGGACTAGCCAAAAACATTCAGTACTTC; CDR3: CSASRSGLAKNIQYF; D: -; V: TRBV20-1; size: many; J: TRBJ2-4
DNA: TGTGCCAGCAGCCAGCGCAGACAGGGATATGGCTACACCTTC; CDR3: CASSQRRQGYGYTF; D: TRBD1; V: TRBV3-1; size: -; J: TRBJ1-2
DNA: TGTGCCAGCACCCCATCTAGCGGGAGGGGAGATACGCAGTATTTT; CDR3: CASTPSSGRGDTQYF; D: TRBD2; V: TRBV2; size: -; J: TRBJ2-3
DNA: TGTGCCATCAGCTTTAGCGGGAGTCTTGACGAGCAGTACTTC; CDR3: CAISFSGSLDEQYF; D: TRBD2; V: TRBV10-3; size: -; J: TRBJ2-7
DNA: TGTGCCAGCAGTATCGATTTCTACGAGCAGTACTTC; CDR3: CASSIDFYEQYF; D: -; V: TRBV25-1; size: -; J: TRBJ2-7
DNA: TGTGCCAGCCGAAACACTGAAAAACTGTTTTTT; CDR3: CASRNTEKLFF; D: -; V: TRBV28; size: few; J: TRBJ1-4
DNA: TGCAGTGCTAGTAGACACTCTCGGGAGACCCAGTACTTC; CDR3: CSASRHSRETQYF; D: -; V: TRBV20-1; size: few; J: TRBJ2-5
DNA: TGTGCCAGCAGCCAAGATCTGGCTACTGGGGTCGCAGATACGCAGTATTTT; CDR3: CASSQDLATGVADTQYF; D: -; V: TRBV3-1; size: once; J: TRBJ2-3
DNA: TGTGCCAGCAGTTTGGCGGGAGTCCCCAATGAGCAGTTCTTC; CDR3: CASSLAGVPNEQFF; D: TRBD2; V: TRBV28; size: many; J: TRBJ2-1
DNA: TGTGCCACCAATCAGGTCGAGCAGTACTTC; CDR3: CATNQVEQYF; D: -; V: TRBV24-1; size: -; J: TRBJ2-7
DNA: TGCAGTGCTAGCAAGCAAAACTATGGCTACACCTTC; CDR3: CSASKQNYGYTF; D: -; V: TRBV20-1; size: -; J: TRBJ1-2
DNA: TGTGCCAACAGCTTACGGCGGGGGGGCCCCGATACGCAGTATTTT; CDR3: CANSLRRGGPDTQYF; D: TRBD2; V: TRBV11-2; size: -; J: TRBJ2-3
DNA: TGTGCCACCAGTGCCCTTCGGGTTGGAGGGCTGCTCGCCGGGGAGCTGTTTTTT; CDR3: CATSALRVGGLLAGELFF; D: -; V: TRBV24-1; size: -; J: TRBJ2-2
DNA: TGTGCCAGCAGCCGAAGCCGGGACCCCGGAGCTTTCTTT; CDR3: CASSRSRDPGAFF; D: -; V: TRBV16; size: -; J: TRBJ1-1